This TCR beta chain comes out of a study of blood T cells in healthy people across ages. Germline CDR1 is SNHLY and CDR2 is FYNNEI. V lost 4 bases, J lost 5 bases, and 15 bases lay in between. The CDR3 is 15 residues long. General study findings and limits: Percentage of naive T cells showed a strong correlation with TCR beta diversity. CMV status of donors was unknown, possibly confounding expanded clonotype changes.

With a J-beta primer mix and a sample-barcoded 5' primer, a second PCR ran roughly 6 to 11 cycles. Every molecule of cDNA carried a tag from a template-switch adaptor with 12 random nucleotides. TCRdb called the 5' RACE reads again in MiXCR, with one record for every CDR3 protein. Of over 1,500,000 distinct CDR3 sequences detected, roughly two fifths appear once; the ten largest clones hold about 21%. To note about this clonotype: As yet, its antigen is unknown.

The specimen was blood. J is TRBJ2-1 and V is TRBV2, with D unclear. This receptor was identified in a human donor in good health. This chain's CDR3 is CASSVSTSFHNEQFF. The CDR3 region has the DNA TGTGCCAGCAGTGTTTCTACAAGTTTCCACAATGAGCAGTTCTTC.